The 15 T cell receptor beta chains listed next were all sequenced from one sample in a study of OX40 agonist ivuxolimab in advanced cancers. The library came from the immunoSEQ multiplex PCR assay. TCRdb retrieved this table from immuneACCESS and kept in-frame rearrangements only. Not all clones are present; in checked studies, unresolved V genes account for under half, and no reason is known for the remainder. The sample table holds fewer than 25,000 clones, of which 70% to 90% were seen once. The biggest ten clones account for 34% of the sample. The sequences come from CD4+ or CD8+ T cells sorted from blood, collected in a trial of the OX40 agonist ivuxolimab. Source of these receptors: an adult with an advanced solid tumor such as melanoma, head and neck, liver or kidney cancer.

The chain uses TRBV19 and TRBJ1-1; no reliable D call. This CDR3 is built from 15 residues. Per the germline V gene, CDR1 is LNHDA and CDR2 is SQIVND (reference sequence). V was clipped by 3 bases and J by 0 bases, with 11 bases between them. CDR3 DNA sequence: TGTGCCAGTAGTATTATGTCCTTTATGAACACTGAAGCTTTCTTT. Translating gives CASSIMSFMNTEAFF.

The V gene is TRBV18, the J gene TRBJ1-2, with D perhaps matching TRBD1 (5 bases). The V end was cut by 2 bases, the J end by 0 bases, with 16 bases between. The CDR3 sequence is 17 residues long. CDR1 and CDR2 (germline): KGHSH, LQKENI. The CDR3 protein is CASSPNPSGPSNYGYTF. The CDR3 DNA follows: TGTGCCAGCTCACCAAATCCTTCAGGGCCGTCTAACTATGGCTACACCTTC.

The chain has TRBV27 and TRBJ2-3; no definite D call. The CDR3 runs 17 residues. The germline V gene has CDR1 MNHEY and CDR2 SMNVEV (reference sequence). V was clipped by 7 bases and J by 1 base, with 21 bases between them. The CDR3 sequence is CASTDGAPGRGTDTQYF. In nucleotides, the CDR3 is TGTGCCAGCACGGACGGAGCACCCGGTCGTGGCACAGATACGCAGTATTTT.

This sequence joins TRBV11-3 and TRBJ2-2; no reliable D call. V lost 3 bases, J lost 7 bases, and 9 bases lay in between. Germline-derived CDR1 and CDR2 are SGHNT and YENEEA. The CDR3 runs to 13 residues. The CDR3 sequence is CASSFTEIGELFF. The CDR3 DNA is TGTGCCAGCAGCTTCACTGAGATCGGGGAGCTGTTTTTT.

V is TRBV7-6 and J is TRBJ1-3; D not certain. Trimming removed 1 base at V and 0 bases at J, with 13 bases between. There are 17 residues in the CDR3. Germline CDR1 is SGHVS and CDR2 is FNYEAQ. DNA of the CDR3: TGTGCCAGCAGCTTAGATAGGTACGGCAGCTCTGGAAACACCATATATTTT. This translates into CASSLDRYGSSGNTIYF.

This clone was seen a single time. V usage is TRBV14 and J usage is TRBJ2-5; the match to TRBD2 covers 9 bases. The tail of the sequence fits TRBJ2-7 better, so the J call may be wrong. Germline-derived CDR1 and CDR2 are SGHDN and FVKESK. The CDR3 length is 18 residues. CDR3 protein: CASSQAHMTGGRAHEQYF. CDR3 nucleotide sequence: TGTGCCAGCAGCCAAGCACATATGACTGGCGGGAGGGCCCACGAGCAGTACTTC.

The V gene is TRBV6-5, the J gene TRBJ2-1; the D call may be TRBD1 or TRBD2 (5 bases each). This CDR3 has 15 residues. V was pared by 7 bases and J by 4 bases, with 17 bases between. CDR1 MNHEY and CDR2 SVGAGI come from the germline V gene. The CDR3 DNA follows: TGTGCCAGCATCCAGATCCGGGACGGGTACAATGAGCAGTTCTTC. Its protein is CASIQIRDGYNEQFF.

As regards this clone: The junction departs from germline at one end; a sequencing error may be responsible. The chain joins TRBV7-9 to TRBJ2-2; possible D gene TRBD2, 6 bases. The CDR3 covers 12 residues. The germline gives CDR1 SEHNR, CDR2 FQNEAQ (reference sequence). The CDR3 loop reads CASSLANGELFF. The CDR3 coding sequence is TGTGCCAGCAGCCTAGCGAACGGGGAGCTGTTTTTT.

This chain connects TRBV19 to TRBJ2-7, with TRBD2 as a possible D gene (5 bases). Trimming removed 1 base from V and 4 bases from J, with 11 bases in between. Germline loops: CDR1 LNHDA, CDR2 SQIVND (reference sequence). CDR3 size: 14 residues. The chain's CDR3 is CASSIAGKVYEQYF. The CDR3 DNA follows: TGTGCCAGTAGTATAGCGGGAAAGGTTTACGAGCAGTACTTC.

V usage is TRBV7-9 and J usage is TRBJ2-3; 10 bases line up with TRBD2. V shed 5 bases and J 4 bases; nucleotides not matched to a gene: 3. This CDR3 has 14 amino acids. Germline CDR1 and CDR2: SEHNR and FQNEAQ (reference sequence). This CDR3 reads CASSASGSADTQYF. CDR3 sequence (DNA): TGTGCCAGCAGCGCTAGCGGGAGCGCAGATACGCAGTATTTT. The whole variable domain, filled in from reference TRBV7-9 and TRBJ2-3, reads DTGVSQNPRHKITKRGQNVTFRCDPISEHNRLYWYRQTLGQGPEFLTYFQNEAQLEKSRLLSDRFSAERPKGSFSTLEIQRTEQGDSAMYLCASSASGSADTQYFGPGTRLTVL.

The CDR3 DNA follows: TGCGCCAGCAGCCAAGATGGAGGGGGACAGGGACTCTACGAGCAGTACTTC. Amino acid sequence: CASSQDGGGQGLYEQYF. The chain recombines TRBV4-3 with TRBJ2-7, with TRBD1 matching 9 bases. Germline V gene data show CDR1 as LGHNA and CDR2 as YSLEER. This CDR3 has 17 residues. Trimming at V came to 0 bases and at J to 3 bases, leaving 9 bases not matched to a gene.

CDR3 protein: CASRSAGDNEQFF. The CDR3 region has the DNA TGTGCCAGCAGGTCAGCGGGAGACAATGAGCAGTTCTTC. This rearrangement joins TRBV7-9 to TRBJ2-1, with TRBD2 identical over 8 bases. V dropped 6 bases and J dropped 5; count of bases not matched to a gene: 3. Germline assignment: CDR1 SEHNR and CDR2 FQNEAQ (reference sequence). The CDR3 covers 13 residues.

This clone came up once. This chain links TRBV4-1 with TRBJ2-1; D ambiguous. Deletions cut 0 bases from V and 2 bases from J, with 8 bases between. Germline CDR1 is MGHRA and CDR2 is YSYEKL. The CDR3 spans 15 residues. The CDR3 is CASSQDLDPYNEQFF. CDR3 DNA sequence: TGCGCCAGCAGCCAAGATTTGGACCCCTACAATGAGCAGTTCTTC.

This clone has just one count. V and J are TRBV29-1 and TRBJ2-3; D gene unclear. V was pared by 3 bases and J by 0 bases, with 10 bases between. Germline CDR1 SQVTM, CDR2 ANQGSEA. There are 14 residues in the CDR3. The CDR3 sequence: CSVDRQASTDTQYF. DNA for the CDR3: TGCAGCGTTGATCGGCAGGCTAGCACAGATACGCAGTATTTT.

The chain combines TRBV9 with TRBJ2-7; unclear D gene. V lost 7 bases and J 1 base, leaving 15 bases between the germline ends. CDR3 length: 14 residues. The germline V gene has CDR1 SGDLS and CDR2 YYNGEE. CDR3 amino acids: CASGVGLASYEQYF. The CDR3 region has the DNA TGTGCCAGCGGGGTCGGGCTGGCTTCCTACGAGCAGTACTTC.